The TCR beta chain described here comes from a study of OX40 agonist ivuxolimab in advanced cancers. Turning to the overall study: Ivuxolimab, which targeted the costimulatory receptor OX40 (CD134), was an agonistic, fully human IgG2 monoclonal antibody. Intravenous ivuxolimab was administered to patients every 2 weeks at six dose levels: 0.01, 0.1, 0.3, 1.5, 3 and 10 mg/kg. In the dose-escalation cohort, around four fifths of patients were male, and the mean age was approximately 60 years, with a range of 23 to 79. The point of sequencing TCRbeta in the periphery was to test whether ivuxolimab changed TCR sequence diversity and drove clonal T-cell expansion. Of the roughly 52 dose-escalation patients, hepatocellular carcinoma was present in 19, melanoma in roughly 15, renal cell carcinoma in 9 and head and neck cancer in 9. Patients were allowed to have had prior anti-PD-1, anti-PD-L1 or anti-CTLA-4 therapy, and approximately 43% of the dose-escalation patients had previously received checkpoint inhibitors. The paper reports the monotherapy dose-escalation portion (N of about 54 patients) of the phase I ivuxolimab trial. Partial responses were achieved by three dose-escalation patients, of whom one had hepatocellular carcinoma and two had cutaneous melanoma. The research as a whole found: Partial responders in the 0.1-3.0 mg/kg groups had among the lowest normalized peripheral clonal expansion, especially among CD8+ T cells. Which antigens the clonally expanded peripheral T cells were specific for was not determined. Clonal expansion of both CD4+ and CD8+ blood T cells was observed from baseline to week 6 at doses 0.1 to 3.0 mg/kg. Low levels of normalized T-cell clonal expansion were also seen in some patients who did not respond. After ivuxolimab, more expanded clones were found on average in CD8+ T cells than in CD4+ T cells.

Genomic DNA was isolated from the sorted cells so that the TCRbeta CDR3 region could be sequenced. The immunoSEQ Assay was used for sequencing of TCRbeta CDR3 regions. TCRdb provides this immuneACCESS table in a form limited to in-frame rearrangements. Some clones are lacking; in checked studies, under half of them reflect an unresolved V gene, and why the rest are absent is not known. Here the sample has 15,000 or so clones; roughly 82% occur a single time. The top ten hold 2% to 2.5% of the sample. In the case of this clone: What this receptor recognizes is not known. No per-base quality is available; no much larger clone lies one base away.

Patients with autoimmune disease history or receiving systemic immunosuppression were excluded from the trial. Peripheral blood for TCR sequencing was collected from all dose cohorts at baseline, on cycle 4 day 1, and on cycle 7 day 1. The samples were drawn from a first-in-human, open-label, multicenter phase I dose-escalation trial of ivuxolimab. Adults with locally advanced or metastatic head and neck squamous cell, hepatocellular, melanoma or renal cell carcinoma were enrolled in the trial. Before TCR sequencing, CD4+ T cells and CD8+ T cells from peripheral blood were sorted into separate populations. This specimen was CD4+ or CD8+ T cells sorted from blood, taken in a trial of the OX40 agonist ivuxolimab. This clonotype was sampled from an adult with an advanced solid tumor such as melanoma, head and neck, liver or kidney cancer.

The DNA sequence is as follows: TGTGCCATCACCAAAGGGGAAGGCTATGGCTACACCTTC. This gives the protein CAITKGEGYGYTF. The rearrangement joined TRBV10-3 to TRBJ1-2; the D region possibly corresponds to TRBD1 (5 bases align). The CDR3 measures 13 amino acids from cysteine to phenylalanine. Kept here is only the CDR3 DNA, which spans 39 bases and is read in frame from base 1. Between the V and J ends, shortened by 7 bases and 4 bases respectively, the junction contains 13 bases. The germline V gene gives CDR1 as ENHRY and CDR2 as SYGVKD.